This TCR beta chain is from a study of T cell responses to AZD1222 COVID-19 vaccine (dated by TCRdb to about 2021). Study-wide context: TCR sequencing covered roughly 230 trial participants: 207 given two doses of AZD1222 and 26 given two doses of MenACWY control vaccine. Trial participants were enrolled by age into subgroups of 18-55, 56-69 and 70-plus years, and roughly 160, 29 and 62 TCR-sequenced participants, respectively, were included in these subgroups.

The CDR3 regions of human TCRbeta chains were subjected to immunosequencing. The study's own analysis went as follows. Repertoire TCRs were checked for matches against a reference library of SARS-CoV-2-specific TCRs that had been generated using the MIRA antigen-specificity platform. Breadth was defined as the fraction of unique TCRs that were SARS-CoV-2-associated. Depth was defined as the fraction of total T cells that were SARS-CoV-2-associated. Each spike-specific TCR was assigned to its reactive spike region and to a CD4 or CD8 class using the MIRA data. Log10-transformed breadth and depth values were compared by one-way ANOVA with Sidak's multiple comparisons tests. Here the immuneACCESS table is served through TCRdb, limited to in-frame sequences with V and J called. Missing clones are a known gap in these copies; in checked studies unresolved V genes cover under half, and the rest lacks a known reason. The DNA was the basis for D and trimming; V, J and clone size are from that table. This sample is represented by tens of thousands of clones; around 85% of them were singletons. The ten largest clones capture about 3.5% of the sample.

Results and caveats for the whole study, not just this receptor: CD4 TCRs associated with the vaccine covered the entire spike protein, and the dominant responses were in regions 160-218 and 743-854. Participants were mostly white British and included more females than males, and it was suggested by the authors that clonal diversity may have been underestimated. Because no day 14 peak-response samples were available, the repertoires could be characterized only after the peak T cell response. Spike-specific TCR breadth and depth rose significantly after two AZD1222 doses compared with day 0 and with MenACWY recipients. The 56-69-year group was small, and its depth increase did not reach significance, likely because of low power. Nearly half of unique spike-specific TCRs reportedly recognized epitopes outside regions mutated in the B.1.351 and B.1.1.7 variants. Conclusions about previously exposed vaccinees were limited because only six AZD1222 recipients were SARS-CoV-2 seropositive at baseline.

About this clone: It lacks a known antigen. No base quality values were provided; no much bigger clone lies one nucleotide off.

Sequences MNHEY (CDR1) and SMNVEV (CDR2) are obtained from the germline V gene (reference sequence). V and J lose 3 bases and 4 bases, and a span of 6 bases separates them. Reading from cysteine to phenylalanine, the CDR3 counts 12 amino acids. Of all the DNA, just the CDR3 is kept, 36 bases in frame from base 1. The time point label corresponds to: about 28 days (+/-7) after the second vaccine dose. AZD1222 recipients with second doses at about 4 weeks or about 12 weeks were pooled, because spike-specific TCR depth and breadth did not differ between schedules. The vaccinee samples were drawn from two UK trials, COV001 and COV002, one of which was a single-blind randomized controlled phase 2/3 trial testing AZD1222 (ChAdOx1 nCoV-19) in healthy adults. Trial participant PBMC samples were collected at day 0 and day 28 after the second dose for TCRbeta chain sequencing.

This sequence originates from an adult who received the AZD1222 COVID-19 vaccine. The chain was built from TRBV27 and TRBJ2-5; the D gene is unclear. Specimen: peripheral blood, collected 28 days after the second AZD1222 dose. Here the CDR3 is given as CASSFKGETQYF. The DNA reads as follows: TGTGCCAGCAGTTTTAAGGGAGAGACCCAGTACTTC.